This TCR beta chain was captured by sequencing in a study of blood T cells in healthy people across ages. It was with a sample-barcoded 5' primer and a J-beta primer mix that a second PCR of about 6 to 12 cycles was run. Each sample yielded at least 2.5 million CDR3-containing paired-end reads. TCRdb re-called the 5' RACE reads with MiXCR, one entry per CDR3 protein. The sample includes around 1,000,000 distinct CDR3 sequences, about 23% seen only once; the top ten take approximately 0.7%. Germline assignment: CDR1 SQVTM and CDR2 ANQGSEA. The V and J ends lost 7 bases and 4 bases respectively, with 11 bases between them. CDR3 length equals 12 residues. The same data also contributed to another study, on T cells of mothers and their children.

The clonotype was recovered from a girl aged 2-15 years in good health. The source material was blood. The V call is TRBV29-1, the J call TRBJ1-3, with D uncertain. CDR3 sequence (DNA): TGCAGCGGGAGGGCAGAGGGAAACACCATATATTTT. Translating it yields CSGRAEGNTIYF.